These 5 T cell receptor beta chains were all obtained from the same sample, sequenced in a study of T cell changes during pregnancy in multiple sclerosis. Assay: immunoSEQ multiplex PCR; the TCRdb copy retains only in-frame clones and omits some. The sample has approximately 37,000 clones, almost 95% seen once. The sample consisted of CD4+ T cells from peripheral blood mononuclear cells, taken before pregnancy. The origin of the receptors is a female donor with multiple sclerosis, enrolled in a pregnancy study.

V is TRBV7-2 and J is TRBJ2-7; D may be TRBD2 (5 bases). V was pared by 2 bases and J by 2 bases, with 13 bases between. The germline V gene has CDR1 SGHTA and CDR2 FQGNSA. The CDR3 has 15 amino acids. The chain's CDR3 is CASSLSSGTPYEQYF. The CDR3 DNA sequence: TGTGCCAGCAGCTTAAGCTCGGGAACCCCCTACGAGCAGTACTTC.

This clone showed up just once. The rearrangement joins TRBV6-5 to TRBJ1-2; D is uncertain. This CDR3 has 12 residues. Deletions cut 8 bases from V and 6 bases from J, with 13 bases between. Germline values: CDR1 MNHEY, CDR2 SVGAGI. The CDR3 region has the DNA TGTGCCAGCTCGACTGGGGAGGATGGCTACACCTTC. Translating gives CASSTGEDGYTF.

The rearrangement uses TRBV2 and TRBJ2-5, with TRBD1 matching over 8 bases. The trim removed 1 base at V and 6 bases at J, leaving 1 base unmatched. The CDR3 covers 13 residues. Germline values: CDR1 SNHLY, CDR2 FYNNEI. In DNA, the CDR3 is TGTGCCAGCAGTGAAGGGACAGGGAAGACCCAGTACTTC. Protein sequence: CASSEGTGKTQYF.

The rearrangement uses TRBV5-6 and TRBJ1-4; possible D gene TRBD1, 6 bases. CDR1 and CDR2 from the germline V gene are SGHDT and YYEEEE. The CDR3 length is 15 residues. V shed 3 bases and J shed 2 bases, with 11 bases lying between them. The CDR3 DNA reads TGTGCCAGCAGCTACAGGGCCCTGACTAATGAAAAACTGTTTTTT. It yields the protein CASSYRALTNEKLFF.

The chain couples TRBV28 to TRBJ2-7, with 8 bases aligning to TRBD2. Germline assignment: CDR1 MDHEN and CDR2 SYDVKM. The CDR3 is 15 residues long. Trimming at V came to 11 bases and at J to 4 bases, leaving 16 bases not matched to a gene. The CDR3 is CASRLGGRLLYEQYF. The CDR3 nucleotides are TGTGCCTCGCGACTTGGCGGGAGGCTTCTATACGAGCAGTACTTC.